The source of this TCR beta chain is a study of T cell changes during pregnancy in multiple sclerosis. This CDR3 has 14 amino acids. Per germline, CDR1 SGHVS and CDR2 FNYEAQ. The V gene end was trimmed by 5 bases and the J gene end by 5 bases; junction bases not matched to a gene: 7. Only in-frame clones appear in the TCRdb table, and some are missing; sequencing was by immunoSEQ multiplex PCR. The sample has roughly 80,000 clones, roughly nine tenths seen once; the top ten hold approximately 1.4%. This clonotype was sampled from a female donor with multiple sclerosis, enrolled in a pregnancy study. The sample in question was peripheral blood, obtained before pregnancy. The V call is TRBV7-6, the J call TRBJ2-3, with TRBD2 identical over 7 bases. DNA of the CDR3: TGTGCCAGCAGCCCCGGGACTAACAAAGATACGCAGTATTTT. Translation: CASSPGTNKDTQYF.